This section outlines one T cell receptor (beta chain) sequence together with its context. Its target is unknown. The source of the sample is a study of OX40 agonist ivuxolimab in advanced cancers. About the research overall: Males comprised 70% to 85% of the group, whose mean age was approximately 60 years (range 23 to 79). Study-level findings and limits: With doses of 0.1-3.0 mg/kg, partial responders showed among the lowest clonal expansion.

Some clones are missing from TCRdb's copy, which holds only in-frame ones; the method was immunoSEQ multiplex PCR. Here the sample spans roughly 35,000 clones, approximately 78% being singletons. The trim removed 2 bases at V and 8 bases at J, leaving 5 bases unmatched. CDR1 and CDR2 (germline): MNHNS, SASEGT. This CDR3 has 14 residues. Autoimmune disease history or systemic immunosuppression led to patient exclusion. Peripheral blood came from all dose cohorts at three timepoints. Material: CD4+ or CD8+ T cells sorted from blood, obtained in a trial of the OX40 agonist ivuxolimab. The chain employs TRBV6-1 and TRBJ1-4; 7 bases match TRBD1. This sequence originates from an adult with an advanced solid tumor such as melanoma, head and neck, liver or kidney cancer. The DNA for the CDR3 is TGTGCCAGCAGTGAACCCAGGGGGGTAGAAAAACTGTTTTTT. It encodes CASSEPRGVEKLFF.